This T cell receptor beta chain came from a study of beta chain features in type 1 diabetes. Whole-study context: Patients and healthy donors were similar in age, gender and cell yields.

There are a few counts of this clone. Its target is not known. Whole-study findings and limits: Shorter TCRB CDR3s, moderately but significantly so, were found in Type 1 diabetes patients in all four CD4+ subsets. VDJ junctions from patients with type 1 diabetes contained fewer insertions and more deletions. Equally in patients and controls, PCR might preferentially amplify shorter templates.

Sequencing targeted expressed TCRB transcripts, as all isolated RNA had been reverse transcribed. Roughly 3.4 million reads per sample on average were obtained from naive, central memory and regulatory T cell samples. Data came from immunoSEQ multiplex PCR; TCRdb stores just in-frame clones and leaves some out. The sample carries hundreds of thousands of clones, around 15% recorded once. Input material: naive CD4+ T cells from blood. The TCR was taken from a man between 18 and 35 years old with type 1 diabetes.

CDR3 residues: CASSISGRAREEFF. In nucleotides, the CDR3 is TGTGCCAGTAGTATTAGCGGGAGGGCCCGAGAAGAGTTCTTC. V usage is TRBV19 and J usage is TRBJ2-1; 11 nucleotides line up with TRBD2. The germline CDR1 and CDR2 sequences are LNHDA and SQIVND (reference sequence). This CDR3 spans 14 amino acids. V was clipped by 3 bases and J by 14 bases; unmatched bases: 9.